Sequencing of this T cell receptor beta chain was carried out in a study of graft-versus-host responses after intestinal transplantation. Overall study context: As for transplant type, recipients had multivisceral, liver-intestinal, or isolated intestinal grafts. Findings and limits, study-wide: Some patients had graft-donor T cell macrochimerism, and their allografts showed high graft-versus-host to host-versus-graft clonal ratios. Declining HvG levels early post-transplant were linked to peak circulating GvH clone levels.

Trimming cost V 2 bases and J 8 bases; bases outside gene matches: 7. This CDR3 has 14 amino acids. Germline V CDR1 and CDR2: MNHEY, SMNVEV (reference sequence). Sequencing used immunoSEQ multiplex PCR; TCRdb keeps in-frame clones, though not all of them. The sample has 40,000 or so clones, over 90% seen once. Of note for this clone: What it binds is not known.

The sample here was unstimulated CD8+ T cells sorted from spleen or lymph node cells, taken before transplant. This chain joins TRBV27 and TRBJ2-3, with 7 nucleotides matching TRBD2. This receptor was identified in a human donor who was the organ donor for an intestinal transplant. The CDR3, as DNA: TGTGCCAGCAGTTTAAAGGGAGGGGTCGGTACGCAGTATTTT. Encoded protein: CASSLKGGVGTQYF.